This TCR beta chain is drawn from a study of T cells in Graves' hyperthyroidism and ophthalmopathy. Study outcomes and limitations: Progression to ophthalmopathy was predicted a median of roughly seven months early. Among clonotypes expanded in thyroid above 0.001, most were also found in blood.

The CDR3 regions of TCR beta were amplified from RNA transcripts. The primer set for the first-round RT-PCR of the TCR CDR3 was HTBI. TCRdb re-called the multiplex PCR reads through MiXCR, storing one row per CDR3 protein. The table lists around 720,000 distinct CDR3 sequences, 35% of them singletons. Newly diagnosed patients aged 18 to 65 had hyperthyroidism of under 2 months' duration. This clonotype came up many times. Its antigen is as yet unknown. V trimming: 1 base; J trimming: 13 bases; junction bases outside the gene matches: 3. The germline V gene has CDR1 SQVTM and CDR2 ANQGSEA. This CDR3 has 11 amino acids.

Input material: blood. The source is a woman in her forties with Graves' hyperthyroidism. The chain joins TRBV29-1 to TRBJ2-7; 11 bases map to TRBD2. CDR3: CSVEVGLAVYF. DNA of the CDR3: TGCAGCGTTGAAGTGGGACTAGCGGTTTACTTC.